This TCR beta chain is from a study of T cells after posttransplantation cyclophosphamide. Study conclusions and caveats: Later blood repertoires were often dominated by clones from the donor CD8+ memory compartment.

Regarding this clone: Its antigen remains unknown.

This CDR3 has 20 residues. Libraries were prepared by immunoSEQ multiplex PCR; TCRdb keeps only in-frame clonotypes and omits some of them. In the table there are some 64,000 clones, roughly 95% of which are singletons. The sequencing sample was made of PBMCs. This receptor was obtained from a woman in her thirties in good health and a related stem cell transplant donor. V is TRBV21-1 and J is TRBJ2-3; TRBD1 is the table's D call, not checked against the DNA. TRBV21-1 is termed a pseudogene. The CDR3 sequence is CASSEKGGTRDRGYTDTQYF. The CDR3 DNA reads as TGTGCCAGCAGCGAAAAAGGGGGGACCCGGGACAGGGGTTACACAGATACGCAGTATTTT.